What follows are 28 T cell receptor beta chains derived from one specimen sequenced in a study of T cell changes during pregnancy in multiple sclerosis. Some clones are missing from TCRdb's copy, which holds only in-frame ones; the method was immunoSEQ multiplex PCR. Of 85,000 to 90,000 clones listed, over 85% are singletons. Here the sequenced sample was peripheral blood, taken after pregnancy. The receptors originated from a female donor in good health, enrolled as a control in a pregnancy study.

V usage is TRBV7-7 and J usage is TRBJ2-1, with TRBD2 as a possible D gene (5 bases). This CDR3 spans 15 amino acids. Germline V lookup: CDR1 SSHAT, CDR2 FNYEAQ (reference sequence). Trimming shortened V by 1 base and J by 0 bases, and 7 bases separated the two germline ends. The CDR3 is CASSLERSSYNEQFF. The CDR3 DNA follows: TGTGCCAGCAGCTTAGAGCGGAGCTCCTACAATGAGCAGTTCTTC.

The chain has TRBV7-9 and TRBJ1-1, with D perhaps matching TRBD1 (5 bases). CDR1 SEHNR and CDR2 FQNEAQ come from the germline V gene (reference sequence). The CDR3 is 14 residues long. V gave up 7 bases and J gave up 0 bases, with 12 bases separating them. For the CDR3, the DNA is TGTGCCAGCACCCGACAGCAGATGAACACTGAAGCTTTCTTT. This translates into CASTRQQMNTEAFF.

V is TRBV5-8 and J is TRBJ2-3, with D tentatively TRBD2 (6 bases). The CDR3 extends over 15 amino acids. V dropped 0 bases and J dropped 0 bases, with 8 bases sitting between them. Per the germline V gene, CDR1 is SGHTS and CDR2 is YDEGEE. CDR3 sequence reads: CASSLGGVSTDTQYF. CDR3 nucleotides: TGTGCCAGCAGCTTGGGCGGGGTTAGCACAGATACGCAGTATTTT.

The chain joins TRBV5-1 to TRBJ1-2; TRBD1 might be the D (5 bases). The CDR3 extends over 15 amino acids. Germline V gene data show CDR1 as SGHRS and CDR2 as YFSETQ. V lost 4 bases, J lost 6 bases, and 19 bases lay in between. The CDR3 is CASSTSIGQGDGYTF. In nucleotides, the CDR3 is TGCGCCAGCAGCACAAGCATCGGACAAGGTGATGGCTACACCTTC.

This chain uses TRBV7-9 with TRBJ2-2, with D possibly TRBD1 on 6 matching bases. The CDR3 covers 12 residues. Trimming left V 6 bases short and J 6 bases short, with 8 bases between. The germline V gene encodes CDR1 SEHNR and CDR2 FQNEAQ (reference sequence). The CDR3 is CASSQGSGELFF. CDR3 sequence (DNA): TGTGCCAGCAGTCAGGGGTCCGGGGAGCTGTTTTTT.

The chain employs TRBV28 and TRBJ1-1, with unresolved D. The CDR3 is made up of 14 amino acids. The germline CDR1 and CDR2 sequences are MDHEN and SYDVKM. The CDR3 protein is CVVRGFSEVSSAFF. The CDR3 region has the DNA TGTGTCGTGCGCGGTTTTTCTGAGGTATCGTCGGCTTTCTTT.

This chain's CDR3 is CASSSEQGKKNTGELFF. The CDR3 coding sequence is TGTGCCAGCAGCTCCGAGCAGGGTAAAAAGAACACCGGGGAGCTGTTTTTT. This chain joins TRBV7-6 and TRBJ2-2; TRBD1 is a possible D gene (5 bases). Germline lookup yields CDR1 SGHVS and CDR2 FNYEAQ. This CDR3 is built from 17 residues. Deletions cut 4 bases from V and 1 base from J, with 16 bases between.

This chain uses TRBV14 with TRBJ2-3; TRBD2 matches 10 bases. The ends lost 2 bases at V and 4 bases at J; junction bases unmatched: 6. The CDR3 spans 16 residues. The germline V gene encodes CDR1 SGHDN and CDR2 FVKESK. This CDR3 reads CASSQSSGRAADTQYF. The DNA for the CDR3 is TGTGCCAGCAGCCAATCGAGCGGGAGGGCAGCAGATACGCAGTATTTT.

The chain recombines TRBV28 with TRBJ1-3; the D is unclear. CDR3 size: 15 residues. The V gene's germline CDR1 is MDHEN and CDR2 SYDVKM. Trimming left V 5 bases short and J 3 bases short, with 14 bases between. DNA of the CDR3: TGTGCCAGCAGTACCACCGGACTACATGGAAACACCATATATTTT. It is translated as CASSTTGLHGNTIYF.

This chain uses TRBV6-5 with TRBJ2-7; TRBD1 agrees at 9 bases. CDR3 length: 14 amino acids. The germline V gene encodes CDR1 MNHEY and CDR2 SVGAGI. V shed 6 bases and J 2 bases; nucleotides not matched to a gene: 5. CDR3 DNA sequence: TGTGCCAGCAGACGACAGGGGGGGACCTACGAGCAGTACTTC. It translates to CASRRQGGTYEQYF.

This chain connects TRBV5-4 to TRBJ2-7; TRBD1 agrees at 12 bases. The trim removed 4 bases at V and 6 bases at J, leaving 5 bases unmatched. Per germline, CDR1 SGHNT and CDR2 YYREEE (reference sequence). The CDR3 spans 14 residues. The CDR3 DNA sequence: TGTGCCAGCAGCGTCGGGACAGGGGGCGCCGAGCAGTACTTC. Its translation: CASSVGTGGAEQYF.

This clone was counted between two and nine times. The CDR3 nucleotides are TGTGCCAGCATCTACAGGTGGACGAACACTGAAGCTTTCTTT. Protein sequence: CASIYRWTNTEAFF. The genes are TRBV28 and TRBJ1-1; D possibly corresponds to TRBD1 (5 bases). Per germline, CDR1 MDHEN and CDR2 SYDVKM. This CDR3 region has 14 residues. The ends were cut back, 7 bases at V and 1 base at J, with 13 bases in the middle.

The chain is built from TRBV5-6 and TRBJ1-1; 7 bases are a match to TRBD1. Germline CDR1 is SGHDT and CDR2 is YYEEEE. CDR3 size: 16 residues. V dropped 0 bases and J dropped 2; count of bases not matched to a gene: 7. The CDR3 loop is CASSLDRGSKNTEAFF. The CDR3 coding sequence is TGTGCCAGCAGCTTGGACAGGGGCTCGAAAAACACTGAAGCTTTCTTT.

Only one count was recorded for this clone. The CDR3 DNA reads TGTGCCAGCAGCTCAGGTTTTGGCTACACCTTC. Protein sequence: CASSSGFGYTF. The chain links TRBV7-2 to TRBJ1-2; unclear D gene. Germline CDR1 SGHTA, CDR2 FQGNSA. The CDR3 consists of 11 residues. Trimming pared 4 bases from V and 7 bases from J, leaving 7 bases between.

The CDR3 loop is CASSASAGEQYF. The CDR3 DNA sequence: TGTGCCAGCAGTGCTTCCGCGGGCGAGCAGTACTTC. The genes are TRBV28 and TRBJ2-7; TRBD2 is a possible D gene (5 bases). The CDR3 is 12 amino acids. V shed 5 bases and J shed 6 bases, with 11 bases lying between them. Per germline, CDR1 MDHEN and CDR2 SYDVKM.

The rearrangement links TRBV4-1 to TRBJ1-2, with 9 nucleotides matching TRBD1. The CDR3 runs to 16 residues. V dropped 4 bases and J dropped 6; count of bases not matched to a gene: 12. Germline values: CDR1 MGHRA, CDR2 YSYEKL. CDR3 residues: CASSPRDRDGLHGYTF. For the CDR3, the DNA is TGCGCCAGCAGCCCCCGGGACAGGGACGGGTTACATGGCTACACCTTC.

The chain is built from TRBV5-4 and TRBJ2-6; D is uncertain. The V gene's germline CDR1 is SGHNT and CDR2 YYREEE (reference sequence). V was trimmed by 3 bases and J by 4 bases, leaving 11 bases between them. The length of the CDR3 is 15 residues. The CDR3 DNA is TGTGCCAGCAGCTCACGAGGCCACGGGGCCAACGTCCTGACTTTC. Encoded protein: CASSSRGHGANVLTF.

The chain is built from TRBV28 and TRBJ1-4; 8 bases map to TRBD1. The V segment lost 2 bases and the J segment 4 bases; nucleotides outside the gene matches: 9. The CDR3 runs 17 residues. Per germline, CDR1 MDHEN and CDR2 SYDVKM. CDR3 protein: CASSLAIGQGLNEKLFF. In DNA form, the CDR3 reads TGTGCCAGCAGTTTAGCTATCGGACAGGGCCTTAATGAAAAACTGTTTTTT.

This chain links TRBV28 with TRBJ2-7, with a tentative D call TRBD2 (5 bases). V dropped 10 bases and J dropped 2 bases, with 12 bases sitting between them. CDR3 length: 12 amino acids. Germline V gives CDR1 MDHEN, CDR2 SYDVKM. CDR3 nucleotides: TGTGCCACCCAGGACTTCACCTACGAGCAGTACTTC. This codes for CATQDFTYEQYF.

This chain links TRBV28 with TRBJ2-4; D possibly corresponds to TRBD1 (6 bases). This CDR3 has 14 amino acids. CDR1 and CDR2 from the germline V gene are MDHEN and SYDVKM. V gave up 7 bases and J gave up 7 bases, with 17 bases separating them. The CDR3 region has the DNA TGTGCCAGCAACCCCTCGGACAGTAGGAACATTCAGTACTTC. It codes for CASNPSDSRNIQYF. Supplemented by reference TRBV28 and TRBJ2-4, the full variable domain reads DVKVTQSSRYLVKRTGEKVFLECVQDMDHENMFWYRQDPGLGLRLIYFSYDVKMKEKGDIPEGYSVSREKKERFSLILESASTNQTSMYLCASNPSDSRNIQYFGAGTRLSVL.

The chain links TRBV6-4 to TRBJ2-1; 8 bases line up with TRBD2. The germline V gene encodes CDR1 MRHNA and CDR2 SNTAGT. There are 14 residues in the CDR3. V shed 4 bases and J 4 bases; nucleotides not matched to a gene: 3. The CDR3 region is CASSVGGEYNEQFF. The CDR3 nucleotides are TGTGCCAGCAGTGTCGGGGGGGAGTACAATGAGCAGTTCTTC.

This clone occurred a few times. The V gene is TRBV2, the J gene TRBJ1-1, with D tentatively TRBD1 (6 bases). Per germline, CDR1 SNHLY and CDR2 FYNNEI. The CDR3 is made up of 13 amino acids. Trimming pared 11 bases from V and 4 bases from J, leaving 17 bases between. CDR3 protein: CACEREGGTEAFF. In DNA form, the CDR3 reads TGTGCCTGCGAACGGGAAGGGGGCACTGAAGCTTTCTTT.

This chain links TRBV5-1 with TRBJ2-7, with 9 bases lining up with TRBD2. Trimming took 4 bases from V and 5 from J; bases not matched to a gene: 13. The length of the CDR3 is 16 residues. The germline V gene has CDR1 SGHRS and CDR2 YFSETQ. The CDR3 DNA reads TGCGCCAGCAGCCCGAGACTAGCGGCGCTTCAGGACGAGCAGTACTTC. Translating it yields CASSPRLAALQDEQYF.

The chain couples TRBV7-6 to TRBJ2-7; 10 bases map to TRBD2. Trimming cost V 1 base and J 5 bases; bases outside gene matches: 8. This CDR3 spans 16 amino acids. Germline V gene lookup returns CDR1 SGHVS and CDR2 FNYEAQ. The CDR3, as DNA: TGTGCCAGCAGCTTAGGAGTAGGGCTAGCGGGAGACGAGCAGTACTTC. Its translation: CASSLGVGLAGDEQYF.

The CDR3: CASSSAGGNEQFF. The CDR3 DNA sequence: TGTGCCAGCAGCTCGGCGGGGGGGAATGAGCAGTTCTTC. This chain joins TRBV7-2 and TRBJ2-1; 9 nucleotides line up with TRBD2. V shed 4 bases and J 7 bases; nucleotides not matched to a gene: 2. The CDR3 totals 13 residues. Germline loops: CDR1 SGHTA, CDR2 FQGNSA.

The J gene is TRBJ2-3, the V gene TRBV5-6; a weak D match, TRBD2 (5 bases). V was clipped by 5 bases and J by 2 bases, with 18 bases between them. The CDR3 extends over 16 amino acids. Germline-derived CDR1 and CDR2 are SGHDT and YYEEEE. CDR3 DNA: TGTGCCAGCAGAACCGGCGGGTGGGGTAACACAGATACGCAGTATTTT. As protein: CASRTGGWGNTDTQYF.

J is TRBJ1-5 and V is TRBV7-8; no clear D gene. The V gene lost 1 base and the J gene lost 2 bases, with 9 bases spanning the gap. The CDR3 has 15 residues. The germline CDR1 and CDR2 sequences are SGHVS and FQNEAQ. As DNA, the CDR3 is TGTGCCAGCAGCTTAGGGGAGTCGGGCAATCAGCCCCAGCATTTT. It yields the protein CASSLGESGNQPQHF.

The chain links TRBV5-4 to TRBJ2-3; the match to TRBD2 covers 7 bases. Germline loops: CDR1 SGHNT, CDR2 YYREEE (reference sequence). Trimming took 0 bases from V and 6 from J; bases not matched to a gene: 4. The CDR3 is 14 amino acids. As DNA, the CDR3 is TGTGCCAGCAGCTTGGAAGTGGGGGGGGATACGCAGTATTTT. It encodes CASSLEVGGDTQYF.